In its sample, the clone carrying this T cell receptor beta chain was seen many times. Its target is unknown. The authors deemed Graves' hyperthyroidism stable absent ophthalmopathy progression within 18 months. Each diagnosis was grounded in clinical symptoms, serum thyroxine and TRAb, thyroid ultrasound, and orbital computed tomography. 10 ml fresh peripheral blood yielded the PBMCs. The data originate from a study of T cells in Graves' hyperthyroidism and ophthalmopathy. Amplified regions were TCR beta CDR3 sequences from RNA transcripts. Researchers ran a first-round RT-PCR on the TCR CDR3 using the HTBI primer set. TCRdb used MiXCR to reprocess the multiplex PCR reads, holding one entry per CDR3 protein. The data show over 300,000 distinct CDR3 sequences, with approximately 15% seen just once and 11% held by the top ten. Findings and limits, study-wide: The model foresaw ophthalmopathy a median about 6.1 months prior to onset.

The clonotype originates from a woman aged 55 to 70 with Graves' hyperthyroidism. Sequences were obtained from blood.

CDR3 nucleotide sequence: TGTGCCAGCAGCGTAGGTCCCAGTGACTACGAGCAGTACTTC. Translated: CASSVGPSDYEQYF. The chain combines TRBV9 with TRBJ2-7; D is unclear. This CDR3 region has 14 residues. V lost 0 bases to trimming and J lost 3 bases, with 10 bases between them. In germline, CDR1 is SGDLS, CDR2 YYNGEE.